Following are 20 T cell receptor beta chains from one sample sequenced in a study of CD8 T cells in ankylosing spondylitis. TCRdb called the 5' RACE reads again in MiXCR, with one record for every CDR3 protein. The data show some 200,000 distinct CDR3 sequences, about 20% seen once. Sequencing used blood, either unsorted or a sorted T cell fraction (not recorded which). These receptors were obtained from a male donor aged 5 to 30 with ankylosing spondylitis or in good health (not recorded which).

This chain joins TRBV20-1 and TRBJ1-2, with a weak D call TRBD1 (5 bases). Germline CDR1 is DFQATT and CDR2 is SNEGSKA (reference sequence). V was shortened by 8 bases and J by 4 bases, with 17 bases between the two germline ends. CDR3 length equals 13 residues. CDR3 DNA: TGCAGTCCTGGGAGTGGCAGGGCCTATGGCTACACCTTC. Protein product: CSPGSGRAYGYTF.

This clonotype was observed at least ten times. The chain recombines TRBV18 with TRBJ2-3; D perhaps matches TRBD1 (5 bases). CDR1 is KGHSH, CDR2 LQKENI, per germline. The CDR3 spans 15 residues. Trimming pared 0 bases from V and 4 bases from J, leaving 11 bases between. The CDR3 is CASSPPIGVPDTQYF. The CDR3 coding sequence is TGTGCCAGCTCACCACCGATAGGGGTCCCAGATACGCAGTATTTT.

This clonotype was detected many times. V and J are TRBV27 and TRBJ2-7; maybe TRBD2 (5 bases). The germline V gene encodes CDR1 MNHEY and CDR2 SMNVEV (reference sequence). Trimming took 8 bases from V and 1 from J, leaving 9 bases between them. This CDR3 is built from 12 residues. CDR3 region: CASGRGSYEQYF. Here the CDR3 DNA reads TGTGCCAGCGGGAGAGGATCCTACGAGCAGTACTTC.

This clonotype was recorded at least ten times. CDR3 protein: CSARVFDGMVDEQFF. The CDR3 DNA sequence: TGCAGTGCTAGAGTTTTTGACGGGATGGTTGATGAGCAGTTCTTC. V gene TRBV20-1 combines with J gene TRBJ2-1, with D possibly matching TRBD2 (5 bases). The germline V and J ends were trimmed by 1 base and 8 bases, with 18 bases remaining between them. CDR1 is DFQATT, CDR2 SNEGSKA, per germline (reference sequence). The CDR3 is 15 amino acids.

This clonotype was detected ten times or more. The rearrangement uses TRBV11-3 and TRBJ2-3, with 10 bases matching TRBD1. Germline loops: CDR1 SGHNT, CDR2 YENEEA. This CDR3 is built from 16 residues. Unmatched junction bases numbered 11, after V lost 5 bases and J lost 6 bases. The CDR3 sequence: CASSRRPGQGTDTQYF. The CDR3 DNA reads TGTGCCAGCAGCCGAAGACCGGGACAGGGGACCGATACGCAGTATTTT.

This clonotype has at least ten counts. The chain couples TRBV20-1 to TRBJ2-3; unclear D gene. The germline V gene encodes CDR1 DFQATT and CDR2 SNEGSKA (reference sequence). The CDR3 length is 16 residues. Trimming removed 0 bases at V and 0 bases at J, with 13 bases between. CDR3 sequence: CSARDLARHSTDTQYF. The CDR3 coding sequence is TGCAGTGCTAGAGATCTGGCTAGACATAGCACAGATACGCAGTATTTT.

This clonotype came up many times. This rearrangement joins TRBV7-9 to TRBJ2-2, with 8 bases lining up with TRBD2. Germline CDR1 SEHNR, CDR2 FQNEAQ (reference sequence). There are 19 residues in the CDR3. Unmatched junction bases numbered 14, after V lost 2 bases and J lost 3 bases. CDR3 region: CASSLPRPEREYYTGELFF. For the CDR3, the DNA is TGTGCCAGCAGCTTACCCCGACCGGAGCGGGAGTATTACACCGGGGAGCTGTTTTTT.

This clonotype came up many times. CDR3 DNA: TGCAGCGTTGGGACAGGGGGAGGGGAGACCCAGTACTTC. As protein: CSVGTGGGETQYF. The rearrangement joins TRBV29-1 to TRBJ2-5; TRBD1 matches at 10 bases. There are 13 residues in the CDR3. Germline assignment: CDR1 SQVTM and CDR2 ANQGSEA. V was pared by 4 bases and J by 5 bases, with 4 bases of the junction left unmatched.

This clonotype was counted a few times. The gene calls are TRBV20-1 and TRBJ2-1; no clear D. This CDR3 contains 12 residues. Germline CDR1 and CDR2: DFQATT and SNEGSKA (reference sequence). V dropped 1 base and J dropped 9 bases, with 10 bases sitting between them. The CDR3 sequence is CSARVSVGEQFF. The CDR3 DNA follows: TGCAGTGCTAGAGTATCCGTAGGTGAGCAGTTCTTC.

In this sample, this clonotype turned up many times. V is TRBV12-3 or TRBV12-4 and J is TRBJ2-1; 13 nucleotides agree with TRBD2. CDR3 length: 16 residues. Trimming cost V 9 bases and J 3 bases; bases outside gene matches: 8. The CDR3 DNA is TGTGCCAGTACTAGCGGGAGGGCGATACTCTACAATGAGCAGTTCTTC. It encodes CASTSGRAILYNEQFF.

The CDR3 region is CSATSYTYNEQFF. CDR3 DNA: TGCAGTGCCACTAGCTACACCTACAATGAGCAGTTCTTC. The V gene is TRBV20-1, the J gene TRBJ2-1, with TRBD2 as a possible D gene (6 bases). The germline CDR1 and CDR2 sequences are DFQATT and SNEGSKA (reference sequence). V was cut by 6 bases and J by 2 bases, with 11 bases left in between. The CDR3 contains 13 residues.

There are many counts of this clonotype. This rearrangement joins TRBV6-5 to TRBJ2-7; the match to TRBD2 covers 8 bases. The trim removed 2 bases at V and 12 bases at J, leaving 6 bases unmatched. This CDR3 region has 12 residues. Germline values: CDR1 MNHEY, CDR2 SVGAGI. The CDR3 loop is CASSYGAGGWYV. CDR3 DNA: TGTGCCAGCAGTTACGGCGCGGGAGGCTGGTACGTC.

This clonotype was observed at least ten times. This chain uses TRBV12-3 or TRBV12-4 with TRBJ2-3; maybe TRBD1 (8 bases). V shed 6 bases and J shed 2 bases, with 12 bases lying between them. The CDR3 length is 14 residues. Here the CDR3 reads CASRTGGVTDTQYF. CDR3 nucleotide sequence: TGTGCCAGCAGAACAGGGGGGGTCACAGATACGCAGTATTTT.

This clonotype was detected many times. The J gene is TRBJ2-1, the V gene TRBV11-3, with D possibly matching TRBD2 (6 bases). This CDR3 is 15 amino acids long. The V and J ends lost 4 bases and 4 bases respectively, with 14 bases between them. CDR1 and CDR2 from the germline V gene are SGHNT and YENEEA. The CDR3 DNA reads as TGTGCCAGCAGCTCAAACGCGGGGTCGTACAATGAGCAGTTCTTC. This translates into CASSSNAGSYNEQFF. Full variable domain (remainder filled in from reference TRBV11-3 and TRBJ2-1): EAGVVQSPRYKIIEKKQPVAFWCNPISGHNTLYWYLQNLGQGPELLIRYENEEAVDDSQLPKDRFSAERLKGVDSTLKIQPAELGDSAVYLCASSSNAGSYNEQFFGPGTRLTVL.

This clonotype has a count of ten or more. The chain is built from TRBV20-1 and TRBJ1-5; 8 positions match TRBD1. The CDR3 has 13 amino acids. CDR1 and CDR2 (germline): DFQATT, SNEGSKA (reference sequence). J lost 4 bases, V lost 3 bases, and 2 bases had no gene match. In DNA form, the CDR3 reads TGCAGTGCTAGCAGGGGGCGTAATCAGCCCCAGCATTTT. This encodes CSASRGRNQPQHF.

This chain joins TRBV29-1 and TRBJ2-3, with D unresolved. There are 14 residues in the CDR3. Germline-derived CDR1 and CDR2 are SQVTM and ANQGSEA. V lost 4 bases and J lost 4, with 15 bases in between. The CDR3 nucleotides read TGCAGCGTTGTGGCTACCGTAGGGTCAGATACGCAGTATTTT. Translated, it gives CSVVATVGSDTQYF.

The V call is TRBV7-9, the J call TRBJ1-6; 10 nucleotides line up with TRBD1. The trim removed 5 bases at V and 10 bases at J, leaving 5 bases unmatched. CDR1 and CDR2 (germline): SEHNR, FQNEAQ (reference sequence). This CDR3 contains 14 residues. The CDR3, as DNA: TGTGCCAGCAGCCTGGGACAGGGGTTCTCACCCCTCCACTTT. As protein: CASSLGQGFSPLHF.

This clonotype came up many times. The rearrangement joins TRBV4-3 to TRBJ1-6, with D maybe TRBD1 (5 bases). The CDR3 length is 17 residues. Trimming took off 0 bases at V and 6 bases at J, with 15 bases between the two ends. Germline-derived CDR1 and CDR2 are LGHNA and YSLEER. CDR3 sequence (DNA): TGCGCCAGCAGCCAAGATCTCGGGGCGGGAAGTAATTCACCCCTCCACTTT. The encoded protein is CASSQDLGAGSNSPLHF.

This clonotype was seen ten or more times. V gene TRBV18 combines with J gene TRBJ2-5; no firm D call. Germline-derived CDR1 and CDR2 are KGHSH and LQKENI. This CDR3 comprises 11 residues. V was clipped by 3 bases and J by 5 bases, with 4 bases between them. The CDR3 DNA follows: TGTGCCAGCTCACCCACGGAGACCCAGTACTTC. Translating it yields CASSPTETQYF.

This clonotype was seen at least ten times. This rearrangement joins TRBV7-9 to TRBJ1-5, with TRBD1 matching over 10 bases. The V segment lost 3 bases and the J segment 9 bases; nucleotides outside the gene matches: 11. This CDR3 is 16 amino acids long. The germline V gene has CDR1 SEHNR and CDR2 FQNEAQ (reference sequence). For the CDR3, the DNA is TGTGCCAGCAGCTTCTACTCGACAGGGGGCGTGGGGCCCCAGCATTTT. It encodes CASSFYSTGGVGPQHF.